What follows is one T cell receptor beta chain and its context. This clonotype was counted only a few times. Its antigen target is currently unknown. Qualities for individual bases were not recorded, and no much larger clone is one base off. PBMCs were isolated by Ficoll-Paque density gradient centrifugation. TCRdb lists the instrument as Illumina NovaSeq 6000. TCRalpha and TCRbeta cDNA libraries were built by 5'RACE with constant-segment primers, adding sample barcodes and unique molecular identifiers. RNA was extracted from every sample with Trizol reagent. Library amplification was performed in two PCR steps, and a second sample barcode and Illumina TruSeq adapters were introduced in the second step. Libraries were sequenced on an Illumina NovaSeq with 2 x 150 bp paired-end reads. In the original analysis: The reads were demultiplexed and collapsed into UMI-guided consensus sequences using migec v1.2.7. With mixcr v2.1.11, UMI consensuses were aligned to TRA and TRB V and J templates and assembled into clonotypes. A clonotype was counted as expanded or contracted only when both edgeR and NoisET called the clonotype significant, with the noise models trained on biological replicates. For edgeR calls, the cutoffs were a false discovery rate-adjusted p below 0.01 and a log2 fold-change threshold of 1. As an exploratory analysis of dynamics, max-normalized trajectories of the 1000 most abundant clonotypes were examined by PCA with hierarchical clustering. Separately sequenced CD4+ and CD8+ repertoires were used to assign a CD4 or CD8 phenotype to each responding clone. TCRdb reran the public reads through fastp at Q25 and MiXCR, keeping productive beta chains. Rows merge per CDR3 protein into single entries with the most common DNA and genes. The V and J calls and clone size come from TCRdb's table, not from the authors' own analysis. The sample table shows about 88,000 distinct CDR3 sequences, and around 27% are seen once. The ten biggest clones cover under 45% of the sample.

This sample stems from a study of T-cell memory formation after mild COVID-19 (dated by TCRdb to the early 2020s). Describing the broader study: Most TCR sequence clusters were specific to one of the two donors. In two donors, T-cell clones that expanded and contracted after mild COVID-19 were followed by sequencing TCRalpha and TCRbeta repertoires longitudinally. Two young, previously healthy adult volunteers made up the cohort, one male and one female.

V lost 3 bases and J lost 1 base, and the count of bases not matched to a germline gene is 2. CDR1 and CDR2 (SGHVS, FQNEAQ) derive from the germline V gene. The CDR3 has 16 amino acids, counting the end cysteine and phenylalanine. The only DNA kept is the CDR3, 48 bases in frame from the first base. The full study reports these points: Contracting CD4+ clones were located mainly in the CM and EM memory subsets, whereas CD8+ clones were found to be enriched in EMRA. The detection of some responding clones in pre-infection memory suggests that pre-existing cross-reactive memory T cells joined the SARS-CoV-2 response. Whether the second-wave clones peaking on day 37 were SARS-CoV-2 specific was not confirmed. From day 15 to 85, contracting clones showed balanced CD4/CD8 phenotypes, whereas a second wave of clones that expanded from day 15 to 37 leaned towards CD4+. The study covered only a couple of mild cases, and larger cohorts including severe cases with pre-infection samples were considered necessary.

This clonotype was obtained from a man aged 18 to 30 who had mild COVID-19 (a few samples of this study predate the infection). The sample titles of this study are shuffled in the database, so cell type and time point are left out; the donor was told from shared clones. Recombination connected TRBV7-8 to TRBJ2-6, with TRBD1 matching 8 junction bases. The sequenced sample was PBMCs or a T cell subset sorted from them (not recorded which). The DNA is TGTGCCAGCAGCTTTCACAGGGGGTCTGGGGCCAACGTCCTGACTTTC. Translated, this gives CASSFHRGSGANVLTF.